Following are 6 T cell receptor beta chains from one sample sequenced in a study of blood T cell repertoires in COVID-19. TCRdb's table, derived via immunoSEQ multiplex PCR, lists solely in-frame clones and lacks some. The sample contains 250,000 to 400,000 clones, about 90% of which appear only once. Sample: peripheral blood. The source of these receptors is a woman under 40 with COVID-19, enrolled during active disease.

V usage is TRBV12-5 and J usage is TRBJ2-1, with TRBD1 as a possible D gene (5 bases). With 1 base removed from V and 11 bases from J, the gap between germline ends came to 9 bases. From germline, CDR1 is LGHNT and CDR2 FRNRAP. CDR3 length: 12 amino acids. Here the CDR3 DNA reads TGTGCTAGTGGTTTGGGAAAGGGGAAGCAGTTCTTC. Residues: CASGLGKGKQFF.

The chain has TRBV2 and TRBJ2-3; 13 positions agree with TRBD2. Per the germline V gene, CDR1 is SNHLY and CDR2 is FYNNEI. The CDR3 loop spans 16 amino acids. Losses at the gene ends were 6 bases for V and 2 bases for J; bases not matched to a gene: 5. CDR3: CASRGTSGTYTDTQYF. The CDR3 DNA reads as TGTGCCAGCAGAGGGACTAGCGGGACCTACACAGATACGCAGTATTTT.

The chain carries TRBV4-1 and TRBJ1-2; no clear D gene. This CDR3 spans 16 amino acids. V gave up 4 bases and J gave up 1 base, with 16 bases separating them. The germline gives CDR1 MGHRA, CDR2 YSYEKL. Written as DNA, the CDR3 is TGCGCCAGCAGCCCCGTAGACGGGGTAGGTAACTATGGCTACACCTTC. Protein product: CASSPVDGVGNYGYTF.

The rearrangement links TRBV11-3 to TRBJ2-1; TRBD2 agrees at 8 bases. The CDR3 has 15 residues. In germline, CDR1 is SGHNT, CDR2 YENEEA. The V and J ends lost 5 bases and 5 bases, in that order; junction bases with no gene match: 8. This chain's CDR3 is CASSPFSGDNNEQFF. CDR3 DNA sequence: TGTGCCAGCAGCCCCTTTAGCGGGGACAACAATGAGCAGTTCTTC.

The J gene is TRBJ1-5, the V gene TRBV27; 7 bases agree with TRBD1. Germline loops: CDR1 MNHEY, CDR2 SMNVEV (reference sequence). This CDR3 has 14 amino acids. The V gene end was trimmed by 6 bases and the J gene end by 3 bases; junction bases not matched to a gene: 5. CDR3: CASSRTGVNQPQHF. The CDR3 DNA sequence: TGTGCCAGCAGCCGAACAGGGGTCAATCAGCCCCAGCATTTT.

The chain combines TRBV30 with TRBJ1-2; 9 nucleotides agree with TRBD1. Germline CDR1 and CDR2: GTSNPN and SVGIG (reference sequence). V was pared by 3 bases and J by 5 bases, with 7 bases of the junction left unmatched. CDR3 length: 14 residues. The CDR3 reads CAWRLKQGAYGYTF. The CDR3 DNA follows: TGTGCCTGGAGGTTAAAACAGGGGGCTTATGGCTACACCTTC. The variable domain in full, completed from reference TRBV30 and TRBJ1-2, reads SQTIHQWPATLVQPVGSPLSLECTVEGTSNPNLYWYRQAAGRGLQLLFYSVGIGQISSEVPQNLSASRPQDRQFILSSKKLLLSDSGFYLCAWRLKQGAYGYTFGSGTRLTVV.